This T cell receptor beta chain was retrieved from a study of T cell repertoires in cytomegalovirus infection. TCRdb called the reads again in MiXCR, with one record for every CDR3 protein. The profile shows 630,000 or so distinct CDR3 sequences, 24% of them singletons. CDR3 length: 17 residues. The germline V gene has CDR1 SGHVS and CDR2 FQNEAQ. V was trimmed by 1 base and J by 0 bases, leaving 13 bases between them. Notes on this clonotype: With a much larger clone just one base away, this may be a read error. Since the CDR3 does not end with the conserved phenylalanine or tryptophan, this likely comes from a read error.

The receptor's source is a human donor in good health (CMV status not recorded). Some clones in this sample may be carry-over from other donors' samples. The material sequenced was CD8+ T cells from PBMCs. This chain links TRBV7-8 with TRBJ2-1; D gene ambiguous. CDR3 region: CASSLEGEVYSYNEQFS. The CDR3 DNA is TGTGCCAGCAGCTTAGAAGGAGAGGTCTACTCCTACAATGAGCAGTTCTCC.